These 18 T cell receptor beta chains share one sample of origin, sequenced in a study of radiation and T cells in renal cell carcinoma. The data were produced by immunoSEQ multiplex PCR, yet TCRdb's version contains in-frame clones alone and is incomplete. Of 13,000 to 15,000 clones in the sample, around 50% were seen once. Treatment denoted: treatment-naive control, cytoreductive nephrectomy. The sample consisted of tumor tissue, taken from a patient whose treatment was nephrectomy without radiotherapy. Receptors originate from a man aged 45-65 years with renal cell carcinoma.

The chain combines TRBV6-5 with TRBJ2-5; D assignment may be TRBD1 or TRBD2 (5 bases each). Germline CDR1 reads MNHEY; CDR2 reads SVGAGI. Trimming cost V 0 bases and J 4 bases, with 12 bases left between them. This CDR3 comprises 15 residues. Here the CDR3 DNA reads TGTGCCAGCAGTTACTCGATGTCAGGGACAGAGACCCAGTACTTC. Its protein is CASSYSMSGTETQYF.

The chain is built from TRBV19 and TRBJ2-3; 10 bases fit TRBD2. Germline values: CDR1 LNHDA, CDR2 SQIVND (reference sequence). The trim removed 5 bases at V and 0 bases at J, leaving 8 bases unmatched. This CDR3 comprises 17 residues. CDR3 coding DNA: TGTGCCAGTAGTCCCCGTGCTAGCGGGGGAAGCACAGATACGCAGTATTTT. Its translation is CASSPRASGGSTDTQYF.

V is TRBV11-2 and J is TRBJ1-2, with 7 bases lining up with TRBD1. This CDR3 is 15 amino acids long. With 0 bases clipped from V and 5 bases from J, the junction kept 6 bases outside the gene matches. Germline V gives CDR1 SGHAT, CDR2 FQNNGV. CDR3 amino acids: CASSLEGGLGYGYTF. The CDR3 coding sequence is TGTGCCAGCAGCTTAGAAGGGGGCTTAGGATATGGCTACACCTTC.

Judged by abundance, this clone is medium-sized. CDR3 in amino acids: CASSDRGAGNQPQHF. In nucleotides, the CDR3 is TGTGCCAGCAGTGACAGGGGGGCGGGCAATCAGCCCCAGCATTTT. The chain is built from TRBV2 and TRBJ1-5; TRBD1 matches at 7 bases. V lost 3 bases and J lost 2; bases outside the gene matches: 4. This CDR3 comprises 15 residues. The V gene's germline CDR1 is SNHLY and CDR2 FYNNEI.

The chain combines TRBV9 with TRBJ2-1; 12 nucleotides match TRBD2. The junction had 4 bases not matched to a gene; V was cut back by 4 bases and J by 2 bases. This CDR3 has 16 residues. From germline, CDR1 is SGDLS and CDR2 YYNGEE. CDR3 residues: CASSQRLAGAYNEQFF. The CDR3 DNA reads TGTGCCAGCAGCCAACGACTAGCGGGGGCCTACAATGAGCAGTTCTTC.

The chain is built from TRBV5-1 and TRBJ1-1, with D perhaps matching TRBD1 (6 bases). The V end lost 4 bases, the J end lost 6 bases, and 13 bases lay between the germline ends. Looked up from germline, CDR1 is SGHRS and CDR2 is YFSETQ. CDR3 length: 13 amino acids. Written as DNA, the CDR3 is TGCGCCAGCAGCCCCAACAGGGAGGCTGAAGCTTTCTTT. Translated, it gives CASSPNREAEAFF.

The CDR3 region has the DNA TGTGCCAGCAGCAAAGCGCCGACAGGGGGGTACGAGCAGTACTTC. Its translation is CASSKAPTGGYEQYF. The chain carries TRBV21-1 and TRBJ2-7; TRBD1, the table's D call, was not compared with the DNA. TRBV21-1 is an annotated pseudogene. The CDR3 is made up of 15 amino acids.

V gene TRBV5-1 combines with J gene TRBJ2-2, with D possibly being TRBD1 (6 bases). The ends were cut back, 4 bases at V and 6 bases at J, with 13 bases in the middle. This CDR3 is 14 amino acids long. Germline assignment: CDR1 SGHRS and CDR2 YFSETQ. The CDR3 sequence: CASSRTGGPGELFF. The CDR3 DNA sequence: TGCGCCAGCAGCCGAACTGGGGGCCCCGGGGAGCTGTTTTTT.

In this sample, this clone turned up a few times. V and J are TRBV28 and TRBJ1-3; 7 nucleotides align to TRBD1. After removal of 8 bases from V and 4 bases from J, the junction contained 8 bases not matched to a gene. The CDR3 is 14 residues long. Germline V gene lookup returns CDR1 MDHEN and CDR2 SYDVKM. The CDR3 protein is CASRAAGGGNTIYF. Written as DNA, the CDR3 is TGTGCCAGCCGTGCGGCAGGGGGAGGAAACACCATATATTTT. The entire variable domain, with the rest obtained from reference TRBV28 and TRBJ1-3, is as follows: DVKVTQSSRYLVKRTGEKVFLECVQDMDHENMFWYRQDPGLGLRLIYFSYDVKMKEKGDIPEGYSVSREKKERFSLILESASTNQTSMYLCASRAAGGGNTIYFGEGSWLTVV.

The chain joins TRBV6-5 to TRBJ2-2; 8 nucleotides line up with TRBD1. The V and J ends lost 6 bases and 7 bases, in that order; junction bases with no gene match: 10. Germline CDR1 MNHEY, CDR2 SVGAGI. The CDR3 runs 15 residues. The CDR3 nucleotides read TGTGCCAGCAGGTACCAGGGACAGGATAGCGGGGAGCTGTTTTTT. Protein product: CASRYQGQDSGELFF.

This clone appeared a few times. The chain has TRBV5-6 and TRBJ2-6; no firm D call. V was cut by 1 base and J by 0 bases, with 5 bases left in between. The germline V gene has CDR1 SGHDT and CDR2 YYEEEE. The CDR3 covers 15 residues. CDR3 region: CASSLLSSGANVLTF. The CDR3 DNA sequence: TGTGCCAGCAGCTTGCTCAGCTCTGGGGCCAACGTCCTGACTTTC.

The V call is TRBV4-1, the J call TRBJ2-3, with 7 positions matching TRBD1. Germline CDR1 is MGHRA and CDR2 is YSYEKL. Trimming removed 0 bases from V and 2 bases from J; junction bases left unmatched: 2. The CDR3 contains 15 residues. The CDR3 here is CASSQDDRDTDTQYF. DNA of the CDR3: TGCGCCAGCAGCCAAGACGACAGGGACACAGATACGCAGTATTTT.

The V and J genes are TRBV28 and TRBJ1-5; D is uncertain. The CDR3 loop spans 14 amino acids. Germline CDR1 MDHEN, CDR2 SYDVKM. The V gene lost 5 bases and the J gene lost 7 bases, with 15 bases spanning the gap. Here the CDR3 DNA reads TGTGCCAGCAGTCCCTTCTCGGCCGCCCAGCCCCAGCATTTT. Residues: CASSPFSAAQPQHF.

The chain employs TRBV6-1 and TRBJ2-1, with D maybe TRBD2 (6 bases). Per the germline V gene, CDR1 is MNHNS and CDR2 is SASEGT. The CDR3 sequence is 15 residues long. Between the trimmed V and J ends, which lost 8 bases and 3 bases, there was a span of 17 bases. CDR3 in amino acids: CASDRDGGDYNEQFF. The DNA of the CDR3 is TGTGCCAGCGATCGTGACGGCGGGGACTACAATGAGCAGTTCTTC.

There are a few counts of this clone. DNA of the CDR3: TGTGCCAGCACTACAGAAATCAGCAATCAGCCCCAGCATTTT. Protein product: CASTTEISNQPQHF. This rearrangement joins TRBV2 to TRBJ1-5; D gene uncertain. Per germline, CDR1 SNHLY and CDR2 FYNNEI. The CDR3 is 14 residues long. V lost 7 bases and J 1 base, leaving 11 bases between the germline ends.

The gene calls are TRBV19 and TRBJ2-7; tentative D call: TRBD1 (5 bases). CDR3 length: 13 residues. Germline CDR1 is LNHDA and CDR2 is SQIVND (reference sequence). Trimming took off 4 bases at V and 5 bases at J, with 12 bases between the two ends. As DNA, the CDR3 is TGTGCCAGTAGTAGTCGTAGGGGCCACGAGCAGTACTTC. Translating gives CASSSRRGHEQYF.

The V and J genes are TRBV30 and TRBJ1-1; 10 bases are shared with TRBD1. This CDR3 comprises 15 residues. V was clipped by 0 bases and J by 1 base; unmatched bases: 2. Per germline, CDR1 GTSNPN and CDR2 SVGIG (reference sequence). This chain's CDR3 is CAWSVGTGANTEAFF. Here the CDR3 DNA reads TGTGCCTGGAGTGTAGGGACAGGGGCGAACACTGAAGCTTTCTTT.

This clone was detected a few times. The rearrangement joins TRBV2 to TRBJ1-3, with D unresolved. The CDR3 spans 14 residues. Germline assignment: CDR1 SNHLY and CDR2 FYNNEI. Trimming took 4 bases from V and 1 from J, leaving 8 bases between them. CDR3 protein: CASSVGGSGNTIYF. The DNA of the CDR3 is TGTGCCAGCAGTGTGGGAGGGTCTGGAAACACCATATATTTT.